This TCR beta chain was sequenced in a study of blood T cells in healthy people across ages (dated by TCRdb to the mid-2010s). Study-wide context: In model experiments, roughly one uniquely barcoded TCR beta cDNA molecule per two T cells was captured by template switching. Donors of different ages were randomly distributed across sequencing lanes to avoid experimental bias. Using the same blood draw, the study looked at two additional independent replicas of 1 million unique cDNA reads for two donors, one aged 18 to 30 and the other aged 80 or older. The donors were divided into four age groups: young (average about 15 years), middle-aged (roughly 42), aged (approximately 62) and long-lived (approximately 74). The study measured age-related changes in TCR beta repertoire diversity using deep sequencing normalized with unique cDNA molecular identifiers. What the work shows at the level of the full study, not this receptor alone: Estimates of total diversity from one million sequenced T cells were regarded as lower bounds and underestimates. Bulk unsorted PBMC profiling prevented conclusive comparison of naive and antigen-experienced compartments. Compared with the aged group, the long-lived group had more naive CD4+ T cells, fewer expanded clones and increased TCR diversity, a pattern suggesting age selection. The percentage of naive T cells measured by flow cytometry correlated strongly with observed TCR beta diversity. As age increased, observed TCR beta diversity per million T cells dropped in a roughly linear way, and a significant reduction was already evident by age around 41. Donor CMV infection status was unknown, potentially confounding age-related changes in expanded clonotypes.

Trimming removed 4 bases from V and 0 bases from J; the gene matches leave 6 bases unexplained. CDR1 is given as LNHDA and CDR2 as SQIVND, both from the germline V gene (reference sequence). The CDR3 covers 15 residues, taking in both the cysteine and the phenylalanine. Only the CDR3 DNA stays, 45 bases, in frame from base 1. A word on this clonotype: Its specific antigen is unknown. Base-call qualities are not available, and no considerably larger clone is one nucleotide away.

Systemically healthy Caucasian individuals from Russia, some 38 in total and aged about 6 to 100 years, were included as donors. Each donor gave around 9.9 milliliters of peripheral blood, collected into EDTA-treated Vacutainer tubes. Ficoll-Paque density-gradient centrifugation was used to isolate PBMCs, with at least 7 million per sample. Total RNA, at least 5.5 micrograms per sample, was extracted from PBMCs with Trizol reagent. The percentages of naive CD45RAhigh/CD27high T cells were determined by flow cytometry on a PBMC aliquot from every donor. Library construction relied on 5' RACE. The instrument was an Illumina HiSeq 2500. A second 7 to 11 cycle PCR used a sample-barcoded 5' primer and a J-beta primer mix. A template-switch 5' adaptor carrying 12 random nucleotides introduced a unique molecular identifier onto each TCR beta cDNA molecule. Each sample yielded at least 2.5 million CDR3-containing paired-end reads. First-strand cDNA was synthesized from all RNA with the Mint cDNA synthesis kit, primed by a TRBC-specific oligonucleotide. All cDNA was treated with uracil-DNA glycosylase and then went through a first 18-cycle PCR with the universal primers M1SS and BC2_uni_R. The study's own analysis went as follows. Each sample was normalized by randomly selecting 1 million high-quality reads, each carrying a distinct molecular identifier. Instead of being binned into consensus sequences, reads with shared molecular identifiers were discarded. MiTCR, run with a Q25 quality threshold and the strictest error-elimination algorithm, handled CDR3 identification, clonotype clustering and error correction. A nonparametric unseen species model using Euler transformation provided a lower-bound estimate of total TCR beta diversity. The public reads were quality trimmed at Q25 with fastp and then assembled into clones with MiXCR by TCRdb, keeping productive beta chains. Each entry merges the rows of one CDR3 protein and shows their most common DNA and genes. TCRdb's processing, not the authors', yielded these V and J calls. The table for this sample lists 720,000 or so distinct CDR3 sequences; approximately 40% of them were counted only once. The ten largest account for about 32% of the sample.

The sample consisted of blood. The chain uses TRBV19 and TRBJ2-7; the junction holds 7 bases that match TRBD1. The clonotype originates from an elderly man in good health. The CDR3 protein is CASSTAGTVSYEQYF. The DNA reads TGTGCCAGTAGTACGGCCGGGACAGTCTCCTACGAGCAGTACTTC.